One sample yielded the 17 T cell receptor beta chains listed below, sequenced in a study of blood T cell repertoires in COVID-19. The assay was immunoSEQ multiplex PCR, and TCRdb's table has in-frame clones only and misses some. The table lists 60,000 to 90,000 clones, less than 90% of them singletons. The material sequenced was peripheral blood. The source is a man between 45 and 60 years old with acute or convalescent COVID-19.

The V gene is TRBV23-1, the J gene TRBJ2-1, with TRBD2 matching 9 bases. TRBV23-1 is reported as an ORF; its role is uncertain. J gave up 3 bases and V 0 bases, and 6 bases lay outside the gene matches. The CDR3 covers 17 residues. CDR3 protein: CASSQSGAGGHYNEQFF. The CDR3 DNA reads TGCGCCAGCAGTCAATCGGGAGCGGGAGGTCACTACAATGAGCAGTTCTTC.

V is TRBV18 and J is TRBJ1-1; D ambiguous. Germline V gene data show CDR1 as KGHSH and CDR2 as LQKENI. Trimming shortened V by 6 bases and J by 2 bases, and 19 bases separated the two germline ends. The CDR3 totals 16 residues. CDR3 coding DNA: TGTGCCAGCTCGGACTCTACCGGGCGAACTAACACTGAAGCTTTCTTT. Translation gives CASSDSTGRTNTEAFF. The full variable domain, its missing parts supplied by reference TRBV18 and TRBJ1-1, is NAGVMQNPRHLVRRRGQEARLRCSPMKGHSHVYWYRQLPEEGLKFMVYLQKENIIDESGMPKERFSAEFPKEGPSILRIQQVVRGDSAAYFCASSDSTGRTNTEAFFGQGTRLTVV.

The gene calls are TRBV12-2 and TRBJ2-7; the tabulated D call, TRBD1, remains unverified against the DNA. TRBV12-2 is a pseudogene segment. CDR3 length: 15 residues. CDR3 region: CASRLVGDREYEQYF. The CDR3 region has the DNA TGTGCAAGTCGCTTAGTAGGGGACAGGGAATACGAGCAGTACTTC.

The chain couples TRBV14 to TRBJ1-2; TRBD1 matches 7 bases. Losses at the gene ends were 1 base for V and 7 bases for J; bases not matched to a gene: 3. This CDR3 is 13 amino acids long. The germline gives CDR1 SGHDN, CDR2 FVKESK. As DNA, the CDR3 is TGTGCCAGCAGCCAAGGCAGGGGGGTTGGCTACACCTTC. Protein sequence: CASSQGRGVGYTF.

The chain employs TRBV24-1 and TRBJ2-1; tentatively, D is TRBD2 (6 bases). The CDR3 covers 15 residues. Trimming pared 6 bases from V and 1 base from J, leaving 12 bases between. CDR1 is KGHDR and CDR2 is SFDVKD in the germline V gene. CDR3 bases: TGTGCCACCAGTACGGGGGAAGTGTCCTACAATGAGCAGTTCTTC. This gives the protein CATSTGEVSYNEQFF.

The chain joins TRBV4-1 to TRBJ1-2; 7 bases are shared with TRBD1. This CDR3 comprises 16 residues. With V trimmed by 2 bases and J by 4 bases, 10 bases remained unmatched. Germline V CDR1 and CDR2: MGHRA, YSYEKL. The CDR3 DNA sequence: TGCGCCAGCAGCCAACCAAGGGACAGAACGTTCTATGGCTACACCTTC. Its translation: CASSQPRDRTFYGYTF.

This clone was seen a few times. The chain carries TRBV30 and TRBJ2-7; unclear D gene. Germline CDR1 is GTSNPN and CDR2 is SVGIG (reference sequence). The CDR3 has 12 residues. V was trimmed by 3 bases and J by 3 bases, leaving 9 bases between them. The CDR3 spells CAWRPPGYEQYF. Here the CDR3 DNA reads TGTGCCTGGAGACCTCCAGGCTACGAGCAGTACTTC. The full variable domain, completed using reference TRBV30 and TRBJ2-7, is SQTIHQWPATLVQPVGSPLSLECTVEGTSNPNLYWYRQAAGRGLQLLFYSVGIGQISSEVPQNLSASRPQDRQFILSSKKLLLSDSGFYLCAWRPPGYEQYFGPGTRLTVT.

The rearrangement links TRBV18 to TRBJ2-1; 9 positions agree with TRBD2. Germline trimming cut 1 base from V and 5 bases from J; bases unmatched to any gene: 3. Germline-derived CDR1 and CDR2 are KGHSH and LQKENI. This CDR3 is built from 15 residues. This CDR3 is CASSPRRGGDNEQFF. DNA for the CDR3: TGTGCCAGCTCACCACGTCGCGGGGGGGACAATGAGCAGTTCTTC. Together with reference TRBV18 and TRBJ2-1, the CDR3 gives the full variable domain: NAGVMQNPRHLVRRRGQEARLRCSPMKGHSHVYWYRQLPEEGLKFMVYLQKENIIDESGMPKERFSAEFPKEGPSILRIQQVVRGDSAAYFCASSPRRGGDNEQFFGPGTRLTVL.

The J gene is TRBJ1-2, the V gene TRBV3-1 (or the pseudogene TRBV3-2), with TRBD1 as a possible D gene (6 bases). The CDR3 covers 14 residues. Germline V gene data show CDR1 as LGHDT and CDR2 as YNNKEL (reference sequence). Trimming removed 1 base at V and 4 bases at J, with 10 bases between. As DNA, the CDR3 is TGTGCCAGCAGCCAAGCAGGGGTTGGCTATGGCTACACCTTC. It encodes CASSQAGVGYGYTF.

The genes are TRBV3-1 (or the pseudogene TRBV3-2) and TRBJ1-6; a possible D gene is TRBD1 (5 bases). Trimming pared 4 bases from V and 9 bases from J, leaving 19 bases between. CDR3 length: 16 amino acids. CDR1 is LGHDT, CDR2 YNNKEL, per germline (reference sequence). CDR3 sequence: CASSPRDSEVSSPLHF. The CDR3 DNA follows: TGTGCCAGCAGCCCTAGGGACTCGGAGGTCAGTTCACCCCTCCACTTT.

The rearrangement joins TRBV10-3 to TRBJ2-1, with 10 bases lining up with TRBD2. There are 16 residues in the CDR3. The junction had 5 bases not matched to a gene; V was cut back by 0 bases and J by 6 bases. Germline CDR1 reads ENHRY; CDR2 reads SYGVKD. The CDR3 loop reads CAISESSGGAGNEQFF. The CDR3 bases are TGTGCCATCAGTGAGTCAAGCGGGGGGGCGGGCAATGAGCAGTTCTTC.

As DNA, the CDR3 is TGTGCCAGCAGTTTAGGACTCACGATTAATGAGCAGTTCTTC. Its protein is CASSLGLTINEQFF. V is TRBV27 and J is TRBJ2-1, with D tentatively TRBD2 (5 bases). This CDR3 region has 14 residues. CDR1 MNHEY and CDR2 SMNVEV come from the germline V gene (reference sequence). Trimming cost V 2 bases and J 7 bases, with 12 bases left between them.

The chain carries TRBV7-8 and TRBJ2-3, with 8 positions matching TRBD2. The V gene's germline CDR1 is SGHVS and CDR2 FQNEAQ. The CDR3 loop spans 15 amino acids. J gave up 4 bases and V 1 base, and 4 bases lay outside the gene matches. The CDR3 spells CASSLVAGGADTQYF. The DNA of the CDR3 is TGTGCCAGCAGCTTAGTGGCGGGGGGCGCAGATACGCAGTATTTT.

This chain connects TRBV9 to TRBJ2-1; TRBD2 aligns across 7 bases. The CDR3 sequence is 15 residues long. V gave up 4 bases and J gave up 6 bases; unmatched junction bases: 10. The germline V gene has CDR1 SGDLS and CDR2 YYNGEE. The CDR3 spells CASSLRGGSLNEQFF. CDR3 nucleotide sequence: TGTGCCAGCAGCCTGAGGGGAGGGAGCCTCAATGAGCAGTTCTTC.

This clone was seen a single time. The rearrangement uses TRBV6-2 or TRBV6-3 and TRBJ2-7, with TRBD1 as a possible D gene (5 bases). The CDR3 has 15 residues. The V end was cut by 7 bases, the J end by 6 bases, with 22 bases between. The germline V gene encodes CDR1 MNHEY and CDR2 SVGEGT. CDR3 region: CASTPPQGRRSEQYF. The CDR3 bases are TGTGCCAGCACCCCCCCCCAGGGCCGACGTAGCGAGCAGTACTTC.

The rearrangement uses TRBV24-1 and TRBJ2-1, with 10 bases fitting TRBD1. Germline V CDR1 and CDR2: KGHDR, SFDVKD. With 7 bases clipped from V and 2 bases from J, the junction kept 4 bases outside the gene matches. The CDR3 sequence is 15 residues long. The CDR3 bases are TGTGCCACCAGAGGGGACAGGGGTACCTACAATGAGCAGTTCTTC. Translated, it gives CATRGDRGTYNEQFF.

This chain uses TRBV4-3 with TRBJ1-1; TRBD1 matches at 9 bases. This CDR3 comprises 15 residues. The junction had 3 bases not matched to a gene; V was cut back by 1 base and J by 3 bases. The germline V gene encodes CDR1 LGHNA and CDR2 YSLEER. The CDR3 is CASSQAGTGYTEAFF. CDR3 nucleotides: TGCGCCAGCAGCCAAGCTGGGACAGGGTACACTGAAGCTTTCTTT.